Following are 30 T cell receptor beta chains from one sample sequenced in a study of cytomegalovirus exposure and HLA in healthy donors. Sequencing was performed with immunoSEQ multiplex PCR; in TCRdb, only in-frame clones are kept and a portion is missing. This sample has tens of thousands of clones; around 85% occur once, and the top ten carry less than 3%. The specimen sequenced was PBMCs. All receptors come from a man aged 25 to 40 in good health and CMV-seronegative.

The V and J genes are TRBV4-2 and TRBJ1-4, with 7 bases that match TRBD1. The CDR3 extends over 15 amino acids. Germline CDR1 is LGHNA and CDR2 is YNFKEQ. The ends lost 9 bases at V and 4 bases at J; junction bases unmatched: 11. For the CDR3, the DNA is TGTGCCAGTAAGCCAATGGGGACAGTTAATGAAAAACTGTTTTTT. This codes for CASKPMGTVNEKLFF.

The V call is TRBV6-4, the J call TRBJ1-1; D gene ambiguous. The CDR3 is 16 amino acids. Looked up from germline, CDR1 is MRHNA and CDR2 is SNTAGT. With 0 bases removed from V and 0 bases from J, the gap between germline ends came to 11 bases. DNA for the CDR3: TGTGCCAGCAGTGACTCGTTTCTCGGGGTGAACACTGAAGCTTTCTTT. Translated: CASSDSFLGVNTEAFF.

The chain links TRBV27 to TRBJ2-3; 10 nucleotides align to TRBD2. The junction had 13 bases not matched to a gene; V was cut back by 5 bases and J by 2 bases. The CDR3 spans 18 residues. Germline V gene data show CDR1 as MNHEY and CDR2 as SMNVEV (reference sequence). The CDR3 DNA sequence: TGTGCCAGCAGTCCAACGGTGACCAGCGGGGGGGCCACAGATACGCAGTATTTT. It specifies CASSPTVTSGGATDTQYF.

V gene TRBV4-1 combines with J gene TRBJ2-7, with 9 bases lining up with TRBD2. The germline V gene has CDR1 MGHRA and CDR2 YSYEKL. The CDR3 contains 16 residues. V shed 0 bases, J shed 3 bases, and the junction held 6 bases outside the gene matches. Written as DNA, the CDR3 is TGCGCCAGCAGCCAAGAGAAGCGGGGGGCGGGCTACGAGCAGTACTTC. Amino acids: CASSQEKRGAGYEQYF.

The chain combines TRBV27 with TRBJ2-1, with D possibly TRBD2 on 5 matching bases. The length of the CDR3 is 15 residues. CDR1 and CDR2 from the germline V gene are MNHEY and SMNVEV (reference sequence). The V and J ends lost 5 bases and 5 bases respectively, with 16 bases between them. CDR3 sequence: CASSKWSGGDNEQFF. DNA of the CDR3: TGTGCCAGCAGTAAATGGAGCGGAGGCGACAATGAGCAGTTCTTC.

The chain carries TRBV30 and TRBJ2-1; 8 bases match TRBD2. The germline CDR1 and CDR2 sequences are GTSNPN and SVGIG (reference sequence). The V and J ends lost 2 bases and 7 bases, in that order; junction bases with no gene match: 16. This CDR3 is built from 17 residues. The CDR3 sequence: CAWSQRPRLARGNEQFF. The CDR3 coding sequence is TGTGCCTGGAGTCAACGGCCCCGACTAGCGCGAGGAAATGAGCAGTTCTTC.

The chain couples TRBV21-1 to TRBJ2-7; the table's D call of TRBD1 was not tested on the DNA. TRBV21-1 is a known pseudogene. This CDR3 has 14 amino acids. The CDR3 region is CASSKRRFPYEQYV. The CDR3 nucleotides are TGTGCCAGCAGCAAGCGCAGGTTCCCCTACGAGCAGTACGTC.

The chain has TRBV7-2 and TRBJ1-2; possible D gene TRBD1, 5 bases. V lost 4 bases, J lost 8 bases, and 17 bases lay in between. The CDR3 has 14 residues. Germline CDR1 is SGHTA and CDR2 is FQGNSA. The CDR3 coding sequence is TGTGCCAGCAGCTCCCGAGACAGCCGTGGCGGCTACACCTTC. Translating it yields CASSSRDSRGGYTF.

The rearrangement joins TRBV2 to TRBJ2-3; 12 bases map to TRBD1. Germline CDR1 SNHLY, CDR2 FYNNEI. The ends lost 4 bases at V and 2 bases at J; junction bases unmatched: 10. This CDR3 is 18 amino acids long. In DNA form, the CDR3 reads TGTGCCAGCAGTGGAGGGACAGGGGGCGGCCTAAACACAGATACGCAGTATTTT. It codes for CASSGGTGGGLNTDTQYF.

V is TRBV11-3 and J is TRBJ2-1, with TRBD2 matching 8 bases. The ends lost 4 bases at V and 6 bases at J; junction bases unmatched: 14. There are 17 residues in the CDR3. The germline CDR1 and CDR2 sequences are SGHNT and YENEEA. CDR3 nucleotide sequence: TGTGCCAGCAGCTCGCCCGGGACTAGTGGGGCAGCCAATGAGCAGTTCTTC. Protein product: CASSSPGTSGAANEQFF.

This rearrangement joins TRBV15 to TRBJ2-5, with unresolved D. The germline V gene has CDR1 LNHNV and CDR2 YYDKDF (reference sequence). The V end lost 0 bases, the J end lost 9 bases, and 11 bases lay between the germline ends. CDR3 length: 13 amino acids. The CDR3, as DNA: TGTGCCACCAGCAGAGATCCGGGTGAGCCCCAGTACTTC. Protein sequence: CATSRDPGEPQYF.

Of note for this clone: An end of the junction differs from the germline gene, which may be a read error. The chain carries TRBV7-7 and TRBJ1-1; D gene unclear. In germline, CDR1 is SSHAT, CDR2 FNYEAQ (reference sequence). The CDR3 runs to 13 residues. DNA for the CDR3: TGTGCTAGCAGCCAGACAAAAGTGACTGAAGCTTTCTTT. The encoded protein is CASSQTKVTEAFF.

The V and J genes are TRBV5-1 and TRBJ1-2, with 7 bases lining up with TRBD1. Unmatched junction bases numbered 7, after V lost 4 bases and J lost 7 bases. The CDR3 spans 13 residues. Germline CDR1 SGHRS, CDR2 YFSETQ. CDR3 sequence: CASSPTGRSGYTF. The CDR3, as DNA: TGCGCCAGCAGCCCGACAGGGAGGTCTGGCTACACCTTC. Filled out from reference TRBV5-1 and TRBJ1-2, the complete variable domain reads KAGVTQTPRYLIKTRGQQVTLSCSPISGHRSVSWYQQTPGQGLQFLFEYFSETQRNKGNFPGRFSGRQFSNSRSEMNVSTLELGDSALYLCASSPTGRSGYTFGSGTRLTVV.

The chain carries TRBV4-2 and TRBJ2-1; 9 bases match TRBD1. J gave up 4 bases and V 4 bases, and 8 bases lay outside the gene matches. CDR3 size: 16 residues. CDR1 and CDR2 from the germline V gene are LGHNA and YNFKEQ. CDR3 sequence reads: CASSPQGQGSYNEQFF. The CDR3 coding sequence is TGTGCCAGCAGCCCCCAAGGACAGGGGTCGTACAATGAGCAGTTCTTC.

This rearrangement joins TRBV7-9 to TRBJ1-1; 7 positions agree with TRBD1. J was trimmed by 1 base and V by 5 bases; bases with no gene match: 13. The CDR3 runs to 17 residues. Per germline, CDR1 SEHNR and CDR2 FQNEAQ (reference sequence). CDR3 protein: CASSPGAGTERNTEAFF. CDR3 bases: TGTGCCAGCAGCCCGGGCGCCGGGACAGAGAGGAACACTGAAGCTTTCTTT.

The genes are TRBV30 and TRBJ2-3, with 9 bases lining up with TRBD2. Per germline, CDR1 GTSNPN and CDR2 SVGIG (reference sequence). J gave up 1 base and V 3 bases, and 11 bases lay outside the gene matches. This CDR3 has 17 residues. Here the CDR3 DNA reads TGTGCCTGGAGAGGTAGTAGCGGGAGAACGGGCACAGATACGCAGTATTTT. It yields the protein CAWRGSSGRTGTDTQYF.

V and J are TRBV6-1 and TRBJ1-3, with D possibly being TRBD1 (6 bases). Germline V gene lookup returns CDR1 MNHNS and CDR2 SASEGT. Between the trimmed V and J ends, which lost 6 bases and 7 bases, there was a span of 13 bases. This CDR3 is built from 13 residues. The CDR3 sequence: CASSQGGENTIYF. In nucleotides, the CDR3 is TGTGCCAGCAGCCAAGGGGGAGAGAACACCATATATTTT.

The chain joins TRBV10-2 to TRBJ2-5; 9 nucleotides align to TRBD2. CDR1 is WSHSY and CDR2 is SAAADI in the germline V gene. The CDR3 is 14 amino acids. With V trimmed by 6 bases and J by 3 bases, 5 bases remained unmatched. This chain's CDR3 is CASSDSGSEETQYF. Here the CDR3 DNA reads TGCGCCAGCAGCGATAGCGGGAGCGAAGAGACCCAGTACTTC.

V and J are TRBV4-3 and TRBJ1-1, with 7 nucleotides matching TRBD1. The junction had 8 bases not matched to a gene; V was cut back by 0 bases and J by 4 bases. The CDR3 runs 16 residues. CDR1 LGHNA and CDR2 YSLEER come from the germline V gene. The CDR3 nucleotides are TGCGCCAGCAGCCAAGACTTCACAGGGGCGGGCACTGAAGCTTTCTTT. Encoded protein: CASSQDFTGAGTEAFF.

CDR3 nucleotides: TGTGCCAGCCGGAGGGACTATAATTCACCCCTCCACTTT. This sequence encodes CASRRDYNSPLHF. The rearrangement joins TRBV9 to TRBJ1-6; D not certain. V was shortened by 7 bases and J by 3 bases, with 8 bases between the two germline ends. The CDR3 sequence is 13 residues long. Germline CDR1 is SGDLS and CDR2 is YYNGEE.

V is TRBV5-1 and J is TRBJ2-1; D might be TRBD1 (5 bases). Deletions cut 0 bases from V and 12 bases from J, with 7 bases between. Germline CDR1 is SGHRS and CDR2 is YFSETQ. The CDR3 covers 11 residues. The CDR3, as DNA: TGCGCCAGCAGCTTGGAAGGGGCGCAGTTCTTC. Translation: CASSLEGAQFF.

The V gene is TRBV7-2, the J gene TRBJ1-3, with a weak D call TRBD1 (5 bases). The CDR3 spans 17 residues. The V end lost 1 base, the J end lost 3 bases, and 16 bases lay between the germline ends. CDR1 is SGHTA and CDR2 is FQGNSA in the germline V gene. The chain's CDR3 is CASSLVVQGRSGNTIYF. CDR3 in DNA: TGTGCCAGCAGCTTAGTCGTCCAGGGAAGGAGTGGAAACACCATATATTTT.

This chain uses TRBV7-2 with TRBJ1-4; D might be TRBD1 (6 bases). The CDR3 is 15 residues long. V was pared by 1 base and J by 3 bases, with 9 bases between. Per the germline V gene, CDR1 is SGHTA and CDR2 is FQGNSA. The CDR3, as DNA: TGTGCCAGCAGCTTAGAGGGGACACCTAATGAAAAACTGTTTTTT. This sequence encodes CASSLEGTPNEKLFF.

V gene TRBV7-2 combines with J gene TRBJ2-7, with 10 positions matching TRBD1. CDR1 and CDR2 (germline): SGHTA, FQGNSA. The CDR3 runs 15 residues. V dropped 5 bases and J dropped 3; count of bases not matched to a gene: 7. CDR3 coding DNA: TGTGCCAGCAGCCAAGCCGGGGACAGGGGCTACGAGCAGTACTTC. Protein product: CASSQAGDRGYEQYF. Supplemented by reference TRBV7-2 and TRBJ2-7, the full variable domain reads GAGVSQSPSNKVTEKGKDVELRCDPISGHTALYWYRQSLGQGLEFLIYFQGNSAPDKSGLPSDRFSAERTGGSVSTLTIQRTQQEDSAVYLCASSQAGDRGYEQYFGPGTRLTVT.

V and J are TRBV5-1 and TRBJ2-1; 11 nucleotides align to TRBD2. Germline CDR1 reads SGHRS; CDR2 reads YFSETQ. The V segment lost 4 bases and the J segment 4 bases; nucleotides outside the gene matches: 7. This CDR3 contains 16 residues. CDR3 sequence (DNA): TGCGCCAGCAGCCCCCAACTAGCGGGGGAGTACAATGAGCAGTTCTTC. Translation gives CASSPQLAGEYNEQFF.

This rearrangement joins TRBV7-2 to TRBJ2-1, with D perhaps matching TRBD1 (5 bases). The length of the CDR3 is 13 residues. Looked up from germline, CDR1 is SGHTA and CDR2 is FQGNSA. The V gene lost 3 bases and the J gene lost 6 bases, with 9 bases spanning the gap. The CDR3 spells CASSLGGANEQFF. The CDR3 nucleotides are TGTGCCAGCAGCTTGGGTGGGGCCAATGAGCAGTTCTTC.

This sequence joins TRBV5-1 and TRBJ2-3; the D gene is possibly TRBD2 (5 bases). The V end was cut by 4 bases, the J end by 2 bases, with 17 bases between. Germline CDR1 is SGHRS and CDR2 is YFSETQ. The CDR3 totals 16 residues. CDR3: CASSTRPGGSTDTQYF. In DNA form, the CDR3 reads TGCGCCAGCAGCACGCGGCCAGGCGGGTCCACAGATACGCAGTATTTT.

The chain is built from TRBV9 and TRBJ1-1; 8 bases are a match to TRBD1. The trim removed 3 bases at V and 2 bases at J, leaving 6 bases unmatched. The CDR3 has 15 amino acids. Germline assignment: CDR1 SGDLS and CDR2 YYNGEE. In DNA, the CDR3 is TGTGCCAGCAGCGCCCACCCAGGGGGCAACACTGAAGCTTTCTTT. This translates into CASSAHPGGNTEAFF. The full variable domain, completed using reference TRBV9 and TRBJ1-1, is DSGVTQTPKHLITATGQRVTLRCSPRSGDLSVYWYQQSLDQGLQFLIQYYNGEERAKGNILERFSAQQFPDLHSELNLSSLELGDSALYFCASSAHPGGNTEAFFGQGTRLTVV.

The rearrangement links TRBV10-3 to TRBJ1-1, with TRBD1 identical over 9 bases. The CDR3 loop spans 16 amino acids. The V and J ends lost 3 bases and 4 bases, in that order; junction bases with no gene match: 9. Germline CDR1 is ENHRY and CDR2 is SYGVKD. For the CDR3, the DNA is TGTGCCATCAGTGACGGGACAGGGAAGGGCGGCACTGAAGCTTTCTTT. Translation: CAISDGTGKGGTEAFF.

The genes are TRBV11-3 and TRBJ2-5, with 9 bases matching TRBD2. CDR1 and CDR2 from the germline V gene are SGHNT and YENEEA. Trimming took 1 base from V and 5 from J; bases not matched to a gene: 14. The CDR3 consists of 18 residues. This CDR3 reads CASSLVLLAGPPGETQYF. In DNA form, the CDR3 reads TGTGCCAGCAGCTTAGTTCTCCTAGCGGGACCCCCCGGGGAGACCCAGTACTTC.